This section outlines one T cell receptor (beta chain) sequence together with its context. Its antigen is not identified. The germline gives CDR1 SGDLS, CDR2 YYNGEE. The CDR3 runs 13 residues. The data originate from a study of CXCR3-negative and CXCR3-positive naive CD8 T cells. Findings and caveats of the study: The TRB CDR3s that CXCR3-positive naive cells carried were more hydrophobic than those of CXCR3-negative naive cells. In naive cells, CXCR3-negative and CXCR3-positive subsets had similar TRBV-TRBJ usage; memory cells differed.

The naive CD8+ gate required CD45RO-CCR7+CD27+CD95- phenotype. The authors made the TRB cDNA libraries by 5' RACE using UMI labels. TCRdb re-called the 5' RACE reads and gives one entry per CDR3 protein, without DNA. The table lists about 42,000 distinct CDR3 sequences, with approximately 2.5% in the top ten. The sequencing input was naive CXCR3- CD8+ T cells from blood. Noted subset: CD45RO-CCR7+CD27+CD95- naive CD8+ T cells lacking CXCR3 (TNR3-). This receptor was identified in a human donor in good health. Some clones in this sample may be carry-over from other donors' samples. The chain links TRBV9 to TRBJ2-2. The CDR3 sequence: CASGGENTGELFF.